Listed below are T cell receptor beta chains from one sample, sequenced in a study of blood T cell repertoires in COVID-19. Produced via immunoSEQ multiplex PCR; TCRdb's table is partial and in-frame only. Here the sample spans more than 200,000 clones, around nine tenths being singletons. Sequencing was carried out using peripheral blood. The origin of the receptors is a man at least 80 years old with acute or convalescent COVID-19. CDR3s include the opening cysteine and the closing phenylalanine or tryptophan. D genes are given only for firm matches. A clone size is listed for some rows: how often the clone was seen (once, few, many), or a class if it is expanded.

D: -; V: TRBV14; size: -; J: TRBJ2-7; CDR3: CASSQTIIQQYF; DNA: TGTGCCAGCAGCCAAACTATAATCCAGCAGTACTTC
D: -; V: TRBV11-2; size: -; J: TRBJ1-1; CDR3: CASSLEGRLNTEAFF; DNA: TGTGCCAGCAGCTTAGAAGGCAGGCTGAACACTGAAGCTTTCTTT
D: -; V: TRBV28; size: -; J: TRBJ1-5; CDR3: CASSGGFRGNQPQHF; DNA: TGTGCCAGCAGTGGGGGGTTTAGGGGTAATCAGCCCCAGCATTTT
D: -; V: TRBV6-5; size: -; J: TRBJ2-5; CDR3: CASSTLGQETQYF; DNA: TGTGCCAGCAGTACACTAGGCCAAGAGACCCAGTACTTC
D: TRBD1; V: TRBV6-2/TRBV6-3; size: -; J: TRBJ2-3; CDR3: CASSWRDRGPTDTQYF; DNA: TGTGCCAGCAGTTGGAGGGACAGGGGGCCTACAGATACGCAGTATTTT
D: TRBD2; V: TRBV9; size: -; J: TRBJ2-1; CDR3: CASSARPLAGAYNEQFF; DNA: TGTGCCAGCAGCGCTCGACCACTAGCGGGGGCTTACAATGAGCAGTTCTTC
D: TRBD1; V: TRBV19; size: once; J: TRBJ2-2; CDR3: CASSKGQDTGELFF; DNA: TGTGCCAGTAGTAAGGGACAGGACACCGGGGAGCTGTTTTTT
D: -; V: TRBV5-1; size: -; J: TRBJ2-7; CDR3: CASSSGYEQYF; DNA: TGCGCCAGCAGCTCAGGCTACGAGCAGTACTTC
D: TRBD2; V: TRBV7-2; size: once; J: TRBJ2-7; CDR3: CASSLRLAGLYEQYF; DNA: TGTGCCAGCAGTCTCAGACTAGCGGGACTCTACGAGCAGTACTTC
D: -; V: TRBV6-2/TRBV6-3; size: -; J: TRBJ2-7; CDR3: CASSSQRAELYEQYF; DNA: TGTGCCAGCAGTTCTCAGCGGGCAGAACTCTACGAGCAGTACTTC
D: TRBD1; V: TRBV5-1; size: -; J: TRBJ1-1; CDR3: CASRRTGANTEAFF; DNA: TGCGCCAGCAGGCGGACAGGGGCCAACACTGAAGCTTTCTTT
D: TRBD2; V: TRBV28; size: once; J: TRBJ2-3; CDR3: CASSWGPGTSGRAAPDTQYF; DNA: TGTGCCAGCAGTTGGGGACCGGGGACTAGCGGGAGGGCCGCGCCAGATACGCAGTATTTT
D: -; V: TRBV19; size: -; J: TRBJ1-5; CDR3: CASSSGQRNQPQHF; DNA: TGTGCCAGTAGTAGTGGACAGCGCAATCAGCCCCAGCATTTT
D: TRBD1; V: TRBV2; size: -; J: TRBJ1-1; CDR3: CATSGQGGNTEAFF; DNA: TGTGCCACCTCCGGACAGGGAGGGAACACTGAAGCTTTCTTT
D: TRBD1; V: TRBV7-2; size: -; J: TRBJ2-1; CDR3: CASSTRTGRVEQFF; DNA: TGTGCCAGCAGCACCAGGACAGGACGGGTTGAGCAGTTCTTC
D: -; V: TRBV21-1; size: -; J: TRBJ2-5; CDR3: CASSKALRGGETQYF; DNA: TGTGCCAGCAGCAAAGCGCTTAGGGGGGGGGAGACCCAGTACTTC
D: TRBD1; V: TRBV5-1; size: -; J: TRBJ1-1; CDR3: CASSQGTGAGNTEAFF; DNA: TGCGCCAGCAGCCAAGGGACAGGGGCCGGGAACACTGAAGCTTTCTTT
D: -; V: TRBV10-3; size: -; J: TRBJ2-3; CDR3: CAISEGAGATSDTQYF; DNA: TGTGCCATCAGTGAAGGGGCGGGGGCGACTTCAGATACGCAGTATTTT
D: TRBD2; V: TRBV6-2/TRBV6-3; size: -; J: TRBJ2-1; CDR3: CASSYGASGRAWEQFF; DNA: TGTGCCAGCAGTTACGGGGCTAGCGGGAGGGCCTGGGAGCAGTTCTTC
D: -; V: TRBV6-2/TRBV6-3; size: -; J: TRBJ1-2; CDR3: CASSSDQGYYGYTF; DNA: TGTGCCAGCAGTTCCGATCAGGGGTACTATGGCTACACCTTC
D: TRBD1; V: TRBV7-9; size: -; J: TRBJ2-2; CDR3: CASSLARGRGNTGELFF; DNA: TGTGCCAGCAGCTTAGCCAGGGGGCGAGGGAACACCGGGGAGCTGTTTTTT
D: -; V: TRBV28; size: once; J: TRBJ1-2; CDR3: CASSLNYGYTF; DNA: TGTGCCAGCAGCCTTAACTATGGCTACACCTTC
D: TRBD1; V: TRBV13; size: few; J: TRBJ1-2; CDR3: CASGQGQSYGYTF; DNA: TGTGCCAGCGGGCAGGGACAGAGCTATGGCTACACCTTC
D: -; V: TRBV2; size: -; J: TRBJ1-1; CDR3: CASSEVQGSMNTEAFF; DNA: TGTGCCAGCAGTGAAGTTCAGGGCAGCATGAACACTGAAGCTTTCTTT